Below, 20 T cell receptor beta chains from the same sample are listed, as sequenced in a study of blood T cell repertoires in COVID-19. Sequencing used immunoSEQ multiplex PCR; TCRdb keeps in-frame clones, though not all of them. The table includes about 210,000 clones, about 88% detected once. Sequenced: peripheral blood. These receptors all stem from a man between 65 and 79 years old with acute or convalescent COVID-19.

The CDR3 loop reads CASSSRGTGSGYTF. CDR3 nucleotide sequence: TGTGCCAGCAGTTCAAGGGGGACGGGATCTGGCTACACCTTC. The rearrangement joins TRBV6-5 to TRBJ1-2, with D possibly being TRBD1 (6 bases). The CDR3 consists of 14 residues. Germline assignment: CDR1 MNHEY and CDR2 SVGAGI. V was shortened by 4 bases and J by 7 bases, with 16 bases between the two germline ends.

This clone was counted a few times. The rearrangement joins TRBV6-6 to TRBJ2-5, with 8 bases matching TRBD1. The CDR3 is made up of 14 amino acids. V gave up 6 bases and J gave up 5 bases; unmatched junction bases: 8. The germline V gene encodes CDR1 MNHNY and CDR2 SVGAGI (reference sequence). The DNA for the CDR3 is TGTGCCAGCAGCCGTGCAGGGGGCGACGAGACCCAGTACTTC. Protein: CASSRAGGDETQYF.

The CDR3 nucleotides read TGTGCCAGCAGCTTAAAGCAGGCTTCCTACAATGAGCAGTTCTTC. This translates into CASSLKQASYNEQFF. The chain is built from TRBV7-2 and TRBJ2-1; D unclear. V lost 2 bases and J lost 1, with 9 bases in between. Per germline, CDR1 SGHTA and CDR2 FQGNSA. The CDR3 extends over 15 amino acids.

The chain uses TRBV27 and TRBJ2-7; D may be TRBD2 (6 bases). The CDR3 loop spans 16 amino acids. Trimming pared 2 bases from V and 5 bases from J, leaving 19 bases between. Looked up from germline, CDR1 is MNHEY and CDR2 is SMNVEV (reference sequence). CDR3 DNA: TGTGCCAGCAGTTTAGGGTCGGCTAGCGAGGGCGACGAGCAGTACTTC. Its translation is CASSLGSASEGDEQYF.

The chain links TRBV3-1 (or the pseudogene TRBV3-2) to TRBJ1-1; D is unclear. The V end was cut by 6 bases, the J end by 1 base, with 9 bases between. Germline V gives CDR1 LGHDT, CDR2 YNNKEL (reference sequence). The length of the CDR3 is 13 residues. The CDR3 bases are TGTGCCAGCAGAAGATCGGGGAACACTGAAGCTTTCTTT. Translated: CASRRSGNTEAFF.

The chain links TRBV5-4 to TRBJ2-7; tentative D call: TRBD1 (6 bases). The germline V and J ends were trimmed by 4 bases and 0 bases, with 11 bases remaining between them. The length of the CDR3 is 14 residues. Germline values: CDR1 SGHNT, CDR2 YYREEE (reference sequence). The CDR3 loop reads CASSKETGSYEQYF. The CDR3 DNA sequence: TGTGCCAGCAGCAAGGAGACAGGCTCCTACGAGCAGTACTTC.

V usage is TRBV27 and J usage is TRBJ1-1; 9 bases line up with TRBD1. There are 15 residues in the CDR3. The germline CDR1 and CDR2 sequences are MNHEY and SMNVEV (reference sequence). V gave up 5 bases and J gave up 6 bases; unmatched junction bases: 10. CDR3 in DNA: TGTGCCAGCAGTCTCGGGACAGGGCTGAGGTCTGAAGCTTTCTTT. Its protein product is CASSLGTGLRSEAFF.

V is TRBV19 and J is TRBJ1-5, with 9 bases fitting TRBD1. Germline assignment: CDR1 LNHDA and CDR2 SQIVND (reference sequence). Trimming cost V 4 bases and J 6 bases; bases outside gene matches: 10. The CDR3 totals 16 residues. CDR3 coding DNA: TGTGCCAGTAGTACCCGACAGGGGGAGTTGGGTCAGCCCCAGCATTTT. Protein sequence: CASSTRQGELGQPQHF. The variable domain in full, completed from reference TRBV19 and TRBJ1-5, reads DGGITQSPKYLFRKEGQNVTLSCEQNLNHDAMYWYRQDPGQGLRLIYYSQIVNDFQKGDIAEGYSVSREKKESFPLTVTSAQKNPTAFYLCASSTRQGELGQPQHFGDGTRLSIL.

V and J are TRBV7-8 and TRBJ2-3; D is undetermined. CDR3 length equals 16 residues. The germline V gene has CDR1 SGHVS and CDR2 FQNEAQ. V lost 0 bases and J 4 bases, leaving 14 bases between the germline ends. CDR3 region: CASSLALLVGADTQYF. The DNA for the CDR3 is TGTGCCAGCAGCTTAGCGCTTTTAGTGGGCGCAGATACGCAGTATTTT.

Notes on this clone: Other nucleotide sequences in the sample specify the same CDR3. The chain combines TRBV18 with TRBJ1-1; 10 bases map to TRBD1. V was pared by 2 bases and J by 5 bases, with 2 bases of the junction left unmatched. The CDR3 has 14 amino acids. Germline CDR1 reads KGHSH; CDR2 reads LQKENI. Written as DNA, the CDR3 is TGTGCCAGCTCACCAAGGACAGGGGGTACTGAAGCTTTCTTT. Protein product: CASSPRTGGTEAFF.

The chain carries TRBV19 and TRBJ1-3, with D maybe TRBD1 (5 bases). V was cut by 6 bases and J by 4 bases, with 16 bases left in between. The V gene's germline CDR1 is LNHDA and CDR2 SQIVND (reference sequence). This CDR3 has 15 residues. Here the CDR3 reads CASRDLTGEGNTIYF. The CDR3 nucleotides are TGTGCCAGTAGAGACCTTACAGGAGAAGGAAACACCATATATTTT.

The J gene is TRBJ2-1, the V gene TRBV29-1; D is possibly TRBD2 (5 bases). Between the trimmed V and J ends, which lost 4 bases and 9 bases, there was a span of 16 bases. In germline, CDR1 is SQVTM, CDR2 ANQGSEA. This CDR3 is built from 13 residues. The CDR3 is CSVVIYTRSEQFF. In DNA, the CDR3 is TGCAGCGTTGTAATCTATACTAGATCTGAGCAGTTCTTC.

The J gene is TRBJ2-7, the V gene TRBV6-1; D uncertain. V lost 2 bases to trimming and J lost 5 bases, with 7 bases between them. The CDR3 sequence is 12 residues long. CDR1 is MNHNS and CDR2 is SASEGT in the germline V gene. The CDR3 region has the DNA TGTGCCAGCAGTGAATTCCGTGACGAGCAGTACTTC. Translating gives CASSEFRDEQYF.

The J gene is TRBJ1-2, the V gene TRBV28; weak D call: TRBD1 (6 bases). CDR1 and CDR2 from the germline V gene are MDHEN and SYDVKM. The CDR3 contains 14 residues. The V end was cut by 6 bases, the J end by 8 bases, with 19 bases between. CDR3 nucleotide sequence: TGTGCCAGCAGCTTTTCGGGGGGGGCTGTGGGCTACACCTTC. Translation: CASSFSGGAVGYTF.

This chain joins TRBV28 and TRBJ1-5; a possible D gene is TRBD1 (5 bases). V gave up 6 bases and J gave up 2 bases, with 8 bases separating them. CDR1 is MDHEN, CDR2 SYDVKM, per germline. The length of the CDR3 is 13 residues. The CDR3 bases are TGTGCCAGCAGGCGCAGGGGCAATCAGCCCCAGCATTTT. Its protein is CASRRRGNQPQHF.

This clone came up once. The rearrangement uses TRBV5-1 and TRBJ2-7; TRBD1 is a possible D gene (5 bases). The germline V gene has CDR1 SGHRS and CDR2 YFSETQ. The CDR3 is made up of 14 amino acids. The germline V and J ends were trimmed by 7 bases and 5 bases, with 19 bases remaining between them. The CDR3 sequence: CASQSQGSSHEQYF. CDR3 DNA: TGCGCCAGCCAATCCCAGGGTTCTTCCCACGAGCAGTACTTC.

The chain couples TRBV14 to TRBJ2-7, with 7 bases fitting TRBD1. The CDR3 length is 14 residues. After removal of 1 base from V and 4 bases from J, the junction contained 4 bases not matched to a gene. CDR1 and CDR2 from the germline V gene are SGHDN and FVKESK. The CDR3 bases are TGTGCCAGCAGCCAAGGCCAGGGGGTTTACGAGCAGTACTTC. It specifies CASSQGQGVYEQYF.

The chain recombines TRBV19 with TRBJ1-5; no clear D gene. V gave up 1 base and J gave up 3 bases, with 10 bases separating them. The CDR3 is 15 amino acids. Looked up from germline, CDR1 is LNHDA and CDR2 is SQIVND (reference sequence). In DNA form, the CDR3 reads TGTGCCAGTAGTATAGTAGGCAGGTTCAATCAGCCCCAGCATTTT. Its protein is CASSIVGRFNQPQHF.

This rearrangement joins TRBV7-2 to TRBJ1-1; D possibly corresponds to TRBD1 (6 bases). Germline values: CDR1 SGHTA, CDR2 FQGNSA. This CDR3 is built from 15 residues. V was cut by 1 base and J by 6 bases, with 15 bases left in between. CDR3 residues: CASSLGWQGRAEAFF. The CDR3 DNA sequence: TGTGCCAGCAGCTTAGGTTGGCAGGGGAGGGCTGAAGCTTTCTTT.

A few counts support this clone. The chain carries TRBV6-1 and TRBJ2-3, with TRBD1 as a possible D gene (5 bases). Trimming removed 2 bases at V and 0 bases at J, with 15 bases between. The CDR3 is 17 amino acids. The germline V gene encodes CDR1 MNHNS and CDR2 SASEGT. This CDR3 reads CASSEIRGRASTDTQYF. CDR3 coding DNA: TGTGCCAGCAGTGAAATTCGCGGCAGGGCTAGCACAGATACGCAGTATTTT.